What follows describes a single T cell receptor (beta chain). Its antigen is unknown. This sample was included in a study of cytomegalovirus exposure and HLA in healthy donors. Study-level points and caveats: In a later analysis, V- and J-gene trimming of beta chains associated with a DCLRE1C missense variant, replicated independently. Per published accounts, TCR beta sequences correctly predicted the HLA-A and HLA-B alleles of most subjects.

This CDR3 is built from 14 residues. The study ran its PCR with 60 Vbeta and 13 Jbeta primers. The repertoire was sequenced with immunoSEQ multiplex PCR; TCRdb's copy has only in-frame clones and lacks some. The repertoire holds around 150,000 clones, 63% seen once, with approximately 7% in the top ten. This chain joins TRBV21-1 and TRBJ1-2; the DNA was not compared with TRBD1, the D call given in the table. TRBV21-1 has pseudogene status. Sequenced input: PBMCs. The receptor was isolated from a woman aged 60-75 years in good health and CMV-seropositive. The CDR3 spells CASSTKTEHYGYTF. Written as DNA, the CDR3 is TGTGCCAGCAGCACTAAGACAGAACACTATGGCTACACCTTC.